Below are 5 T cell receptor beta chains sequenced from a single sample in a study of glioma-infiltrating T cells. The iRepertoire nested amplicon-rescue multiplex PCR amplified TCR alpha and beta CDR3s from RNA. One entry per CDR3 protein results from TCRdb running MiXCR on the multiplex PCR reads. This table holds more than 90,000 distinct CDR3 sequences, roughly 40% found once. The sequenced sample was glioma tissue, nonneoplastic brain tissue, or PBMCs (not recorded which). The receptors come from a human donor with low-grade glioma or glioblastoma, undergoing nonglioma brain surgery, or in good health (not recorded which).

CDR3 sequence: CASSYLQAGIYEQYF. The DNA of the CDR3 is TGTGCCAGCAGTTACCTACAAGCAGGGATCTACGAGCAGTACTTC. The rearrangement links TRBV6-6 to TRBJ2-7; D perhaps matches TRBD1 (5 bases). CDR3 length: 15 amino acids. Germline V gene data show CDR1 as MNHNY and CDR2 as SVGAGI (reference sequence). With 2 bases removed from V and 3 bases from J, the gap between germline ends came to 14 bases.

This clonotype came up many times. The chain uses TRBV6-1 and TRBJ2-3, with TRBD1 matching over 10 bases. CDR1 and CDR2 (germline): MNHNS, SASEGT. This CDR3 has 15 amino acids. The J segment lost 6 bases and the V segment lost 6 bases, leaving 9 bases of the junction unmatched. The CDR3 DNA is TGTGCCAGCAGGGGACTCGGGACAGGGGAGGATACGCAGTATTTT. Translation: CASRGLGTGEDTQYF.

For this clonotype: One base away lies a much larger clone, so this may be a sequencing read error. This rearrangement joins TRBV29-1 to TRBJ2-5; a weak D match, TRBD2 (6 bases). V was cut by 4 bases and J by 6 bases, with 21 bases left in between. In germline, CDR1 is SQVTM, CDR2 ANQGSEA. The CDR3 is 15 residues long. CDR3 sequence reads: CSVGGLTGVAKTQYF. The CDR3 DNA is TGCAGCGTTGGTGGACTAACGGGAGTTGCGAAGACCCAGTACTTC.

This clonotype was picked up one time. A much larger clone is a single base away; this may be a read error. V is TRBV29-1 and J is TRBJ1-2, with a weak D call TRBD1 (5 bases). CDR1 is SQVTM and CDR2 is ANQGSEA in the germline V gene. V lost 4 bases and J lost 5, with 17 bases in between. The CDR3 contains 14 residues. CDR3 bases: TGCAGCGTTGGGTGGGGCGTAGGGGAGTATGGCTACACCTTC. This sequence encodes CSVGWGVGEYGYTF.

This clonotype was recorded a few times. A read error is possible here, since a much larger clone lies one base away. CDR3 region: CASRLRNNKQFF. The CDR3 bases are TGTGCCAGCAGATTAAGAAACAATAAGCAGTTCTTC. The chain employs TRBV11-1 and TRBJ2-1; D remains unclear. Germline V gene lookup returns CDR1 SGHAT and CDR2 FQDESV (reference sequence). The length of the CDR3 is 12 residues.